Following are 30 T cell receptor beta chains from one sample sequenced in a study of CD8+CD57+ T cells in acquired aplastic anemia. Genomic DNA, serving as template, underwent TCR beta VDJ and CDR3 profiling. TCRdb re-derived calls from the reads in MiXCR, one entry per CDR3 protein. The sample lists hundreds of thousands of distinct CDR3 sequences, 65% to 80% seen once, with 3% to 5% in the top ten. Specimen: sorted CD4+, CD8+, or CD8+CD57+ T cells (not recorded which) from PBMCs. These receptors originate from a human donor in good health, serving as a control.

This chain connects TRBV12-3 or TRBV12-4 to TRBJ1-1; TRBD1 matches at 9 bases. Trimming removed 3 bases from V and 4 bases from J; junction bases left unmatched: 9. CDR3 length: 16 residues. The CDR3 nucleotides are TGTGCCAGCAGTTTCCGCTGGGACAGGGAGGGCACTGAAGCTTTCTTT. Translating it yields CASSFRWDREGTEAFF.

The gene calls are TRBV7-4 and TRBJ1-5; D is uncertain. Germline V gene lookup returns CDR1 SGHVT and CDR2 SQSDAQ. The CDR3 is 17 amino acids. V was pared by 5 bases and J by 10 bases, with 27 bases between. In DNA, the CDR3 is TGTGCCAGCAGCCAGCCCGAGTATGGCAACACCATCGGTCCCCAGCATTTT. Its translation is CASSQPEYGNTIGPQHF.

This clonotype was seen just once. A much larger clone lies a single base off, so this may be a read error. V usage is TRBV30 and J usage is TRBJ1-2; no reliable D call. This CDR3 region has 11 residues. V was shortened by 2 bases and J by 6 bases, with 7 bases between the two germline ends. CDR1 GTSNPN and CDR2 SVGIG come from the germline V gene (reference sequence). The CDR3 nucleotides read TGTGCCTGGAGTCCAAGGGATGGCTACACCTTC. This codes for CAWSPRDGYTF.

For this clonotype: This CDR3 is missing its conserved last phenylalanine or tryptophan, likely due to a read error. It is unclear where the CDR3 begins or ends on the DNA, so no DNA is shown, and the CDR3 is as TCRdb lists it. V is TRBV7-9 and J is TRBJ2-7; the table calls TRBD1, which could not be checked here. The CDR3 length equals 13 residues, ends included. Germline CDR1 SEHNR, CDR2 FQNEAQ (reference sequence). The CDR3 is CASGGKTGELLFG.

As regards this clonotype: A much larger clone lies a single base off, so this may be a read error. V and J are TRBV10-3 and TRBJ2-7, with D maybe TRBD1 (5 bases). This CDR3 region has 13 residues. Trimming stripped 6 bases from V and 2 bases from J, with 11 bases between. Germline V lookup: CDR1 ENHRY, CDR2 SYGVKD. CDR3 DNA: TGTGCCATCAGGACAGATGCCCCCTACGAGCAGTACTTC. It yields the protein CAIRTDAPYEQYF.

V usage is TRBV20-1 and J usage is TRBJ2-7; perhaps TRBD2 as D (5 bases). Germline-derived CDR1 and CDR2 are DFQATT and SNEGSKA (reference sequence). The CDR3 runs to 13 residues. CDR3 bases: TGCAGCGTTGTAGGACGGGGTTTATCCGAGCAGTACTTC. Translation: CSVVGRGLSEQYF.

This rearrangement joins TRBV24-1 to TRBJ1-2; no firm D call. CDR1 and CDR2 from the germline V gene are KGHDR and SFDVKD. The CDR3 length is 17 residues. Trimming removed 2 bases at V and 4 bases at J, with 19 bases between. CDR3 protein: CATSDSGFLGSLYGYTF. The CDR3 nucleotides are TGTGCCACCAGTGATTCCGGGTTCTTGGGCAGCCTCTATGGCTACACCTTC.

The gene calls are TRBV5-1 and TRBJ2-1; D could derive from TRBD1 or TRBD2 (6 bases each). The ends were cut back, 0 bases at V and 15 bases at J, with 13 bases in the middle. The germline gives CDR1 SGHRS, CDR2 YFSETQ. The CDR3 contains 12 residues. This CDR3 is CASSLEGGAGFF. DNA for the CDR3: TGCGCCAGCAGCTTGGAGGGGGGCGCGGGGTTCTTC.

The rearrangement links TRBV6-5 to TRBJ1-2; 9 nucleotides align to TRBD1. The J segment lost 3 bases and the V segment lost 2 bases, leaving 1 base of the junction unmatched. The CDR3 runs to 14 residues. CDR1 is MNHEY, CDR2 SVGAGI, per germline. The CDR3, as DNA: TGTGCCAGCAGTTACGGGGACAGGGACTATGGCTACACCTTC. Residues: CASSYGDRDYGYTF.

This clonotype was recorded a few times. V gene TRBV20-1 combines with J gene TRBJ2-7; either TRBD1 or TRBD2 may fit D (5 bases each). Germline V gives CDR1 DFQATT, CDR2 SNEGSKA (reference sequence). CDR3 length: 14 residues. V was clipped by 3 bases and J by 3 bases, with 15 bases between them. Here the CDR3 reads CSASPTGGIYEQYF. As DNA, the CDR3 is TGCAGTGCTAGCCCCACTGGGGGAATCTACGAGCAGTACTTC.

Remarks on this clonotype: A read error may produce the germline difference seen at one junction end. The chain uses TRBV5-1 and TRBJ2-5, with D maybe TRBD2 (6 bases). This CDR3 region has 14 residues. Per the germline V gene, CDR1 is SGHRS and CDR2 is YFSETQ. CDR3 residues: CASSLEGSHKTQYF. In nucleotides, the CDR3 is TGTGCCAGCAGCTTGGAGGGGAGTCACAAGACCCAGTACTTC.

With respect to this clonotype: It is likely a read error, because the conserved phenylalanine at the end of the CDR3 is missing. The DNA is left out, because the CDR3 cannot be placed on it with certainty; the CDR3 is given as TCRdb lists it. This chain connects TRBV7-7 to TRBJ1-1. Termini included, the CDR3 measures 13 amino acids. Germline CDR1 and CDR2: SSHAT and FNYEAQ (reference sequence). The CDR3 protein is CASSHEGRGGRET.

This clonotype was found a few times. The chain carries TRBV19 and TRBJ1-2; tentatively, D is TRBD1 (5 bases). Germline CDR1 is LNHDA and CDR2 is SQIVND (reference sequence). V lost 1 base and J lost 4, with 13 bases in between. The CDR3 extends over 15 amino acids. The CDR3 loop reads CASSIVAAGGYGYTF. In DNA form, the CDR3 reads TGTGCCAGTAGTATAGTGGCAGCGGGGGGCTATGGCTACACCTTC.

Notes on this clonotype: One junction end does not reproduce the germline sequence, and a read error may be involved. This sequence joins TRBV6-6 and TRBJ1-5, with 7 bases fitting TRBD1. There are 17 residues in the CDR3. Germline values: CDR1 MNHNY, CDR2 SVGAGI (reference sequence). The CDR3 DNA follows: TGTGCCAGGAGTATCGCGGGACAGCGGTATAGCGATCAGCCCCAGCATTTT. Protein sequence: CARSIAGQRYSDQPQHF.

This clonotype appeared many times. The rearrangement links TRBV9 to TRBJ2-3; TRBD2 agrees at 8 bases. Germline values: CDR1 SGDLS, CDR2 YYNGEE. There are 16 residues in the CDR3. J was trimmed by 1 base and V by 2 bases; bases with no gene match: 6. The CDR3 DNA sequence: TGTGCCAGCAGCGTTACCGGGACTAGTCGCACAGATACGCAGTATTTT. It codes for CASSVTGTSRTDTQYF. The whole variable domain, remainder taken from reference TRBV9 and TRBJ2-3, is DSGVTQTPKHLITATGQRVTLRCSPRSGDLSVYWYQQSLDQGLQFLIQYYNGEERAKGNILERFSAQQFPDLHSELNLSSLELGDSALYFCASSVTGTSRTDTQYFGPGTRLTVL.

The chain links TRBV7-3 to TRBJ1-6; D unclear. Germline V gene sequence: CDR1 SGHTA, CDR2 FQGTGA. The length of the CDR3 is 14 residues. The ends were cut back, 5 bases at V and 10 bases at J, with 15 bases in the middle. The CDR3, as DNA: TGTGCCAGCAGCGAGGGAACAGTCCGATCACCCCTCCACTTT. Residues: CASSEGTVRSPLHF.

For this clonotype: Lacking the conserved final phenylalanine or tryptophan, this CDR3 likely reflects a read error. Because the CDR3's place on the DNA is in doubt, the DNA is left out and the CDR3 is given as listed by TCRdb. V gene TRBV7-3 combines with J gene TRBJ2-5; the table assigns TRBD2, which was not confirmed against the DNA. Termini included, the CDR3 measures 13 amino acids. Germline CDR1 reads SGHTA; CDR2 reads FQGTGA. This chain's CDR3 is CASSWGVGEPYYG.

The chain couples TRBV14 to TRBJ2-7, with unresolved D. The germline V gene has CDR1 SGHDN and CDR2 FVKESK. There are 12 residues in the CDR3. The V gene lost 4 bases and the J gene lost 4 bases, with 8 bases spanning the gap. The CDR3 is CASSLSQYEQYF. CDR3 in DNA: TGTGCCAGCAGCCTCAGTCAGTACGAGCAGTACTTC.

The chain couples TRBV7-2 to TRBJ1-6; 7 bases are shared with TRBD1. Germline loops: CDR1 SGHTA, CDR2 FQGNSA. J gave up 5 bases and V 4 bases, and 8 bases lay outside the gene matches. The CDR3 is made up of 16 amino acids. This CDR3 is CASSSRDRTNNSPLHF. The CDR3 DNA sequence: TGTGCCAGCAGCTCCCGGGACAGAACCAATAATTCACCCCTCCACTTT.

The chain employs TRBV7-2 and TRBJ2-3; 8 bases fit TRBD2. The CDR3 contains 18 residues. Germline V gene data show CDR1 as SGHTA and CDR2 as FQGNSA. V was pared by 2 bases and J by 5 bases, with 15 bases of the junction left unmatched. The CDR3 here is CASSLPAANGGAIDTQYF. In DNA form, the CDR3 reads TGTGCCAGCAGCTTACCAGCAGCTAACGGGGGGGCTATAGATACGCAGTATTTT.

This clonotype was detected many times. The chain employs TRBV20-1 and TRBJ1-1; 8 bases match TRBD1. Germline V gene sequence: CDR1 DFQATT, CDR2 SNEGSKA (reference sequence). The CDR3 totals 14 residues. The V gene end was trimmed by 5 bases and the J gene end by 4 bases; junction bases not matched to a gene: 9. The CDR3 coding sequence is TGCAGTGCTTCCATTCAGGGGGCCATCACTGAAGCTTTCTTT. This encodes CSASIQGAITEAFF.

The V and J genes are TRBV24-1 and TRBJ2-3; a possible D gene is TRBD2 (7 bases). TRBJ2-7 explains the end of the DNA better; the J call may be wrong. This CDR3 has 15 residues. Germline V lookup: CDR1 KGHDR, CDR2 SFDVKD. CDR3 in DNA: TGTGCCACCAGTGTTTTCCAGGGGAGGGAAGATACGCAGTACTTC. The encoded protein is CATSVFQGREDTQYF.

The V call is TRBV7-9, the J call TRBJ2-7, with D uncertain. Deletions cut 4 bases from V and 5 bases from J, with 12 bases between. In germline, CDR1 is SEHNR, CDR2 FQNEAQ (reference sequence). This CDR3 comprises 13 residues. The CDR3 is CASSSQKRDEQYF. DNA for the CDR3: TGTGCCAGCAGCTCACAGAAAAGGGACGAGCAGTACTTC.

This rearrangement joins TRBV10-1 to TRBJ2-3; D remains ambiguous. CDR1 is WNHNN, CDR2 SYGVQD, per germline (reference sequence). Trimming left V 5 bases short and J 2 bases short, with 14 bases between. The CDR3 length is 15 residues. Written as DNA, the CDR3 is TGCGCCAGCAGTCAGCCTCCCGGATACACAGATACGCAGTATTTT. Its translation: CASSQPPGYTDTQYF.

This sequence joins TRBV13 and TRBJ2-3; D might be TRBD1 (5 bases). Trimming removed 4 bases from V and 3 bases from J, with 14 bases in between. The germline V gene encodes CDR1 PRHDT and CDR2 FYEKMQ (reference sequence). The CDR3 spans 15 residues. The CDR3, as DNA: TGTGCCAGCAGCTGTGACAGCCAGAGGACAGATACGCAGTATTTT. This translates into CASSCDSQRTDTQYF.

The gene calls are TRBV19 and TRBJ1-6; 9 bases line up with TRBD1. Germline V lookup: CDR1 LNHDA, CDR2 SQIVND (reference sequence). J lost 10 bases, V lost 11 bases, and 0 bases had no gene match. This CDR3 spans 10 amino acids. Here the CDR3 DNA reads TGTGCCGGACAGGGGTCACCCCTCCACTTT. Encoded protein: CAGQGSPLHF.

In this sample, this clonotype turned up many times. This sequence joins TRBV19 and TRBJ2-6, with unresolved D. CDR3 length equals 16 residues. Trimming pared 1 base from V and 0 bases from J, leaving 7 bases between. CDR1 is LNHDA, CDR2 SQIVND, per germline (reference sequence). CDR3 DNA: TGTGCCAGTAGTATAGCCCAAGTCTCTGGGGCCAACGTCCTGACTTTC. Amino acids: CASSIAQVSGANVLTF.

This clonotype was recorded once. The chain couples TRBV5-1 to TRBJ2-3; 7 bases map to TRBD2. In germline, CDR1 is SGHRS, CDR2 YFSETQ. The CDR3 runs to 16 residues. The junction had 15 bases not matched to a gene; V was cut back by 5 bases and J by 6 bases. CDR3 sequence (DNA): TGCGCCAGCAGTCTCTCGGGAGGTTTGGAAGGGGATACGCAGTATTTT. Residues: CASSLSGGLEGDTQYF.

This clonotype was observed many times. The chain employs TRBV19 and TRBJ2-7, with 9 bases matching TRBD1. CDR3 length: 15 residues. After removal of 4 bases from V and 0 bases from J, the junction contained 4 bases not matched to a gene. In germline, CDR1 is LNHDA, CDR2 SQIVND (reference sequence). The CDR3 DNA reads as TGTGCCAGTAGTAGGGGGACAGGGAGCTCCTACGAGCAGTACTTC. It codes for CASSRGTGSSYEQYF.

This chain's CDR3 is CASSGNGRGNEQYF. For the CDR3, the DNA is TGTGCCAGCAGTGGCAACGGACGGGGAAACGAGCAGTACTTC. The J gene is TRBJ2-7, the V gene TRBV7-8, with D perhaps matching TRBD2 (5 bases). CDR3 length: 14 amino acids. The germline V and J ends were trimmed by 6 bases and 5 bases, with 17 bases remaining between them. Germline lookup yields CDR1 SGHVS and CDR2 FQNEAQ.